This record looks at one T cell receptor beta chain sequence and its context. The J segment lost 2 bases and the V segment lost 3 bases, leaving 4 bases of the junction unmatched. The CDR3 totals 14 residues. Germline CDR1 reads SGHNT; CDR2 reads YENEEA. This record belongs to a study of blood T cell repertoires in COVID-19. Study information: The analysed material was cDNA or gDNA that came from T cells, B-cell-depleted T cells, or PBMCs.

Method: immunoSEQ multiplex PCR; TCRdb's copy keeps in-frame clones and lacks some. The repertoire has about 180,000 clones, 70% to 90% of them found once; the top ten carry 10% to 11%. The sequence was collected from a human donor with active or convalescent COVID-19. The donor label of this sample is uncertain. Sequencing was done on a sample of peripheral blood. V and J are TRBV11-3 and TRBJ2-7, with 7 bases aligning to TRBD1. CDR3 protein: CASSFRDRTYEQYF. The CDR3 DNA reads as TGTGCCAGCAGCTTCCGGGACAGAACCTACGAGCAGTACTTC.